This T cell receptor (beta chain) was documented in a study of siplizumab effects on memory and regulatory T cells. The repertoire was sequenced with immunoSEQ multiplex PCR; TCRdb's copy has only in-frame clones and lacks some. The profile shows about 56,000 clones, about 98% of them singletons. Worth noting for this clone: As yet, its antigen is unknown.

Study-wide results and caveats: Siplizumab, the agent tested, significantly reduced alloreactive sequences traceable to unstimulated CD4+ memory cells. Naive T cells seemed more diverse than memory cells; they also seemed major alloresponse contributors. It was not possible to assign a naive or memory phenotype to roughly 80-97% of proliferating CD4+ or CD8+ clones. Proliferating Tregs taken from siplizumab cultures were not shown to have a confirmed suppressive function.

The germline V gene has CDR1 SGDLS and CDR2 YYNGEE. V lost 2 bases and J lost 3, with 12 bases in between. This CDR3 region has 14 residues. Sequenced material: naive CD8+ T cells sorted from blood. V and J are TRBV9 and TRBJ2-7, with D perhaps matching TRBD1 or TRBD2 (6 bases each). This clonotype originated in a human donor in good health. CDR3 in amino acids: CASSVGGQDYEQYF. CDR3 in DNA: TGTGCCAGCAGCGTGGGGGGCCAAGACTACGAGCAGTACTTC.